Below are 30 T cell receptor beta chains sequenced from a single sample in a study of metastatic and nonmetastatic thyroid tumors. TCRdb reanalyzed the PCR reads with MiXCR. This sample has tens of thousands of clones, with under 15% found just once. Nobody among the patients had been given any treatment before thyroid surgery. The source material was tumor tissue. These TCRs come from a female donor with papillary thyroid cancer or a benign thyroid nodule (not recorded which). Some clones in this sample may be carry-over from other donors' samples.

There are many counts of this clone. The chain links TRBV7-9 to TRBJ2-1, with D uncertain. V lost 11 bases and J 9 bases, leaving 14 bases between the germline ends. The CDR3 consists of 11 residues. Germline V lookup: CDR1 SEHNR, CDR2 FQNEAQ (reference sequence). Here the CDR3 reads CALTTLTEQFF. Written as DNA, the CDR3 is TGTGCCTTGACGACGTTGACTGAGCAGTTCTTC. Together with reference TRBV7-9 and TRBJ2-1, the CDR3 gives the full variable domain: DTGVSQNPRHKITKRGQNVTFRCDPISEHNRLYWYRQTLGQGPEFLTYFQNEAQLEKSRLLSDRFSAERPKGSFSTLEIQRTEQGDSAMYLCALTTLTEQFFGPGTRLTVL.

This chain connects TRBV9 to TRBJ1-3, with 7 nucleotides matching TRBD1. This CDR3 is 15 amino acids long. V shed 4 bases, J shed 2 bases, and the junction held 6 bases outside the gene matches. Germline V gives CDR1 SGDLS, CDR2 YYNGEE. As DNA, the CDR3 is TGTGCCAGCAGCCAGGGGGGGGCAGCTGGAAACACCATATATTTT. Translated: CASSQGGAAGNTIYF.

V is TRBV12-3 or TRBV12-4 and J is TRBJ1-1; possible D gene TRBD1, 6 bases. The CDR3 length is 14 residues. V was trimmed by 5 bases and J by 5 bases, leaving 15 bases between them. This CDR3 reads CASSPTGRVTEAFF. The DNA for the CDR3 is TGTGCCAGCAGTCCCACAGGGAGGGTAACTGAAGCTTTCTTT.

Ten or more counts support this clone. The rearrangement links TRBV27 to TRBJ1-5, with D possibly TRBD1 on 6 matching bases. CDR3 size: 17 residues. Germline values: CDR1 MNHEY, CDR2 SMNVEV (reference sequence). V was clipped by 3 bases and J by 0 bases, with 15 bases between them. CDR3 amino acids: CASSLVAGVDSNQPQHF. The CDR3 coding sequence is TGTGCCAGCAGTTTGGTAGCAGGGGTCGATAGCAATCAGCCCCAGCATTTT.

This clone was seen repeatedly, ten times or more. This rearrangement joins TRBV11-2 to TRBJ2-7; the D is unclear. This CDR3 has 12 residues. CDR1 and CDR2 from the germline V gene are SGHAT and FQNNGV. The V and J ends lost 5 bases and 2 bases respectively, with 7 bases between them. CDR3 protein: CASSPAAYEQYF. The CDR3 nucleotides read TGTGCCAGCAGCCCGGCGGCCTACGAGCAGTACTTC.

This clone was seen repeatedly, ten times or more. The rearrangement joins TRBV18 to TRBJ1-6; 7 bases align to TRBD1. Germline assignment: CDR1 KGHSH and CDR2 LQKENI. The CDR3 totals 15 residues. V lost 6 bases to trimming and J lost 6 bases; unmatched junction nucleotides: 8. CDR3 loop: CASSRETGFNSPLHF. Here the CDR3 DNA reads TGTGCCAGCTCTCGAGAGACAGGGTTTAATTCACCCCTCCACTTT.

There are a few counts of this clone. With a much larger clone just one base away, this may be a read error. V usage is TRBV15 and J usage is TRBJ1-4; D ambiguous. The germline V and J ends were trimmed by 3 bases and 8 bases, with 10 bases remaining between them. The CDR3 spans 13 residues. CDR1 is LNHNV, CDR2 YYDKDF, per germline (reference sequence). CDR3: CATSSGKVEKLFF. CDR3 DNA sequence: TGTGCCACCAGCAGTGGGAAAGTAGAAAAACTGTTTTTT.

This clone showed up many times. This chain connects TRBV28 to TRBJ1-1; 9 nucleotides line up with TRBD1. CDR1 and CDR2 (germline): MDHEN, SYDVKM. The J segment lost 5 bases and the V segment lost 5 bases, leaving 9 bases of the junction unmatched. The CDR3 length is 15 residues. CDR3 bases: TGTGCCAGCAGTGAACAGGGGGCAAGACGGACTGAAGCTTTCTTT. Translation gives CASSEQGARRTEAFF. Full variable domain (rest looked up from reference TRBV28 and TRBJ1-1): DVKVTQSSRYLVKRTGEKVFLECVQDMDHENMFWYRQDPGLGLRLIYFSYDVKMKEKGDIPEGYSVSREKKERFSLILESASTNQTSMYLCASSEQGARRTEAFFGQGTRLTVV.

Details on this clone: A read error may be the cause here, since a much bigger clone is one base away. The chain uses TRBV6-1 and TRBJ2-7; 7 nucleotides line up with TRBD1. Losses at the gene ends were 7 bases for V and 4 bases for J; bases not matched to a gene: 7. Germline V lookup: CDR1 MNHNS, CDR2 SASEGT. This CDR3 comprises 13 residues. DNA for the CDR3: TGTGCCAGCAAAACGACAGGGTGTTACGAGCAGTACTTC. Residues: CASKTTGCYEQYF.

By proportion, this clone is medium-sized (0.01 to 0.1%). The chain recombines TRBV2 with TRBJ2-7; 12 bases match TRBD2. The germline V gene has CDR1 SNHLY and CDR2 FYNNEI. Germline trimming cut 7 bases from V and 3 bases from J; bases unmatched to any gene: 16. This CDR3 region has 18 residues. The CDR3 DNA follows: TGTGCCAGCAATCCTTCCCTGACTAGCGGGAGAGATAGCTACGAGCAGTACTTC. It specifies CASNPSLTSGRDSYEQYF.

This clone was seen repeatedly, ten times or more. V and J are TRBV5-1 and TRBJ2-6; possibly TRBD1 for D (6 bases). This CDR3 has 15 amino acids. Germline-derived CDR1 and CDR2 are SGHRS and YFSETQ. V was cut by 1 base and J by 4 bases, with 9 bases left in between. CDR3 loop: CASSLTGPGANVLTF. The CDR3 nucleotides read TGCGCCAGCAGCTTGACAGGGCCCGGGGCCAACGTCCTGACTTTC.

The chain joins TRBV4-1 to TRBJ2-7; no clear D. This CDR3 is 12 amino acids long. Germline V lookup: CDR1 MGHRA, CDR2 YSYEKL. V dropped 0 bases and J dropped 6 bases, with 6 bases sitting between them. This CDR3 is CASSQDFSEQYF. In DNA, the CDR3 is TGCGCCAGCAGCCAAGATTTCTCCGAGCAGTACTTC.

This clone has a count of ten or more. The gene calls are TRBV20-1 and TRBJ2-3; D call uncertain. Germline loops: CDR1 DFQATT, CDR2 SNEGSKA (reference sequence). This CDR3 is built from 14 residues. Trimming pared 3 bases from V and 0 bases from J, leaving 10 bases between. The CDR3 loop is CSARETDSTDTQYF. CDR3 sequence (DNA): TGCAGTGCTAGGGAGACCGACAGCACAGATACGCAGTATTTT.

The table lists this clone with many counts. The junction shows a germline mismatch at one end, possibly a read error. The V and J genes are TRBV7-7 and TRBJ1-5; perhaps TRBD1 as D (5 bases). Germline loops: CDR1 SSHAT, CDR2 FNYEAQ (reference sequence). The CDR3 covers 17 residues. This chain's CDR3 is CASNCNGNRRYNQPQHF. The CDR3 DNA follows: TGTGCTAGCAACTGCAACGGGAACAGGCGATACAATCAGCCCCAGCATTTT.

This clone was counted a few times. J is TRBJ2-7 and V is TRBV5-5, with 7 bases matching TRBD1. The length of the CDR3 is 12 residues. V lost 4 bases, J lost 4 bases, and 2 bases stayed unmatched. Germline V gene data show CDR1 as SGHKS and CDR2 as YYEKEE (reference sequence). For the CDR3, the DNA is TGTGCCAGCAGCCGGGGACAGTACGAGCAGTACTTC. It yields the protein CASSRGQYEQYF.

This clone was observed a few times. This chain connects TRBV3-1 to TRBJ2-2; 7 bases match TRBD1. Germline V gene data show CDR1 as LGHDT and CDR2 as YNNKEL (reference sequence). After removal of 4 bases from V and 7 bases from J, the junction contained 12 bases not matched to a gene. The CDR3 length is 16 residues. CDR3 DNA sequence: TGTGCCAGCAGCCTCATGACAGGGTCTAGGAACGGGGAGCTGTTTTTT. This encodes CASSLMTGSRNGELFF. Complete variable domain (other parts from reference TRBV3-1 and TRBJ2-2): DTAVSQTPKYLVTQMGNDKSIKCEQNLGHDTMYWYKQDSKKFLKIMFSYNNKELIINETVPNRFSPKSPDKAHLNLHINSLELGDSAVYFCASSLMTGSRNGELFFGEGSRLTVL.

This clone was seen ten or more times. The V and J genes are TRBV20-1 and TRBJ2-1; a possible D gene is TRBD2 (6 bases). V lost 3 bases and J 0 bases, leaving 15 bases between the germline ends. The CDR3 length is 16 residues. Germline values: CDR1 DFQATT, CDR2 SNEGSKA (reference sequence). CDR3 sequence (DNA): TGCAGTGCTAGTGTCTGGGACTCCAGCTCCTACAATGAGCAGTTCTTC. Translation gives CSASVWDSSSYNEQFF.

This clone was seen more than once but under ten times. V is TRBV20-1 and J is TRBJ2-1, with TRBD2 identical over 7 bases. The CDR3 has 14 amino acids. Germline values: CDR1 DFQATT, CDR2 SNEGSKA (reference sequence). V lost 4 bases, J lost 5 bases, and 8 bases stayed unmatched. CDR3 coding DNA: TGCAGTGCTAATGGCGCTAGCGGCCACAATGAGCAGTTCTTC. Translation: CSANGASGHNEQFF.

Points on this clone: This may stem from a read error, because a much larger clone lies one nucleotide away. This chain joins TRBV30 and TRBJ1-3, with no clear D. Trimming pared 0 bases from V and 6 bases from J, leaving 6 bases between. CDR3 length: 12 amino acids. The germline CDR1 and CDR2 sequences are GTSNPN and SVGIG (reference sequence). CDR3 sequence (DNA): TGTGCCTGGAGTGTACGAGTAAACACCATATATTTT. It yields the protein CAWSVRVNTIYF.

This clone occurred many times. The same CDR3 also results from other DNA sequences found in this sample. The V and J genes are TRBV3-1 and TRBJ1-3; D is perhaps TRBD1 (5 bases). V was shortened by 4 bases and J by 0 bases, with 10 bases between the two germline ends. The CDR3 totals 15 residues. The V gene's germline CDR1 is LGHDT and CDR2 YNNKEL (reference sequence). This CDR3 is CASSPSGSSGNTIYF. CDR3 in DNA: TGTGCCAGCAGCCCTTCAGGGAGCTCTGGAAACACCATATATTTT.

On this clone itself: One base away lies a much larger clone, so this may be a sequencing read error. This chain uses TRBV27 with TRBJ2-7, with 8 bases fitting TRBD2. The CDR3 consists of 15 residues. J lost 1 base, V lost 6 bases, and 8 bases had no gene match. Germline CDR1 MNHEY, CDR2 SMNVEV (reference sequence). The CDR3 region is CASRLTTSGSYEQYF. The DNA of the CDR3 is TGTGCCAGCAGACTAACTACTAGCGGATCCTACGAGCAGTACTTC.

In its sample, this clone was seen a few times. The J gene is TRBJ2-7, the V gene TRBV10-3; no reliable D call. CDR3 length equals 15 residues. Germline V gene data show CDR1 as ENHRY and CDR2 as SYGVKD. Trimming left V 3 bases short and J 4 bases short, with 16 bases between. The DNA for the CDR3 is TGTGCCATCAGTGAACGGGTAGATGGCGAGTACGAGCAGTACTTC. The encoded protein is CAISERVDGEYEQYF.

This clone showed up many times. The CDR3 spells CASTSTDTQYF. CDR3 bases: TGCGCCAGCACAAGCACAGATACGCAGTATTTT. J is TRBJ2-3 and V is TRBV5-1, with D unresolved. The germline gives CDR1 SGHRS, CDR2 YFSETQ. V was clipped by 6 bases and J by 0 bases, with 2 bases between them. This CDR3 is built from 11 residues.

This clone was counted between two and nine times. This may stem from a read error, because a much larger clone lies one nucleotide away. This chain joins TRBV15 and TRBJ2-5; TRBD2 is a possible D gene (6 bases). The CDR3 spans 14 residues. Germline V lookup: CDR1 LNHNV, CDR2 YYDKDF (reference sequence). The CDR3 is CATSRVLQHSSENF. Written as DNA, the CDR3 is TGTGCCACCAGCAGAGTCCTCCAGCATTCTAGCGAGAACTTC.

The chain has TRBV12-3 or TRBV12-4 and TRBJ2-7; weak D call: TRBD2 (5 bases). The V end was cut by 11 bases, the J end by 3 bases, with 14 bases between. The CDR3 sequence is 12 residues long. CDR3 loop: CAGRRRRYEQYF. The CDR3 DNA is TGTGCCGGCCGGAGGAGGCGCTACGAGCAGTACTTC.

Concerning this clone itself: A read error is possible here, since a much larger clone lies one base away. The CDR3 nucleotides read TGTGCTAGTGGTTTAGATTCGGTAGTCTCCTTGTACGAGCAGTACTTC. Its protein is CASGLDSVVSLYEQYF. The rearrangement joins TRBV12-5 to TRBJ2-7; D not resolved. The CDR3 sequence is 16 residues long. Germline V gives CDR1 LGHNT, CDR2 FRNRAP. The V end lost 3 bases, the J end lost 4 bases, and 19 bases lay between the germline ends.

This clone showed up many times. V usage is TRBV20-1 and J usage is TRBJ2-1; TRBD2 agrees at 8 bases. The germline CDR1 and CDR2 sequences are DFQATT and SNEGSKA (reference sequence). The CDR3 is made up of 14 amino acids. V lost 1 base to trimming and J lost 6 bases; unmatched junction nucleotides: 5. CDR3 residues: CSARGAGASNEQFF. The CDR3 DNA sequence: TGCAGTGCTAGAGGAGCGGGAGCCTCCAATGAGCAGTTCTTC.

About this clone: It may be a read error: a sequence one base away is much more abundant. The chain has TRBV28 and TRBJ1-4; D is unclear. V gave up 2 bases and J gave up 10 bases, with 20 bases separating them. This CDR3 is 16 amino acids long. The germline V gene has CDR1 MDHEN and CDR2 SYDVKM. CDR3 sequence reads: CASSLGSGRWERKLFF. In DNA, the CDR3 is TGTGCCAGCAGTTTAGGATCGGGCCGGTGGGAAAGAAAACTGTTTTTT.

This clone occurred many times. The V call is TRBV19, the J call TRBJ1-6; 7 bases line up with TRBD1. CDR1 is LNHDA, CDR2 SQIVND, per germline (reference sequence). There are 15 residues in the CDR3. The junction had 7 bases not matched to a gene; V was cut back by 11 bases and J by 0 bases. The CDR3 coding sequence is TGTGCCTCGGGGGGACAGAACTCCTATAATTCACCCCTCCACTTT. It specifies CASGGQNSYNSPLHF.

This clone was detected many times. The CDR3 DNA sequence: TGTGCTAGCGCCGAGACAGGGGGTGCCGGGGAGCTGTTTTTT. Residues: CASAETGGAGELFF. The V and J genes are TRBV2 and TRBJ2-2, with TRBD1 matching 9 bases. The germline CDR1 and CDR2 sequences are SNHLY and FYNNEI. CDR3 length equals 14 residues.